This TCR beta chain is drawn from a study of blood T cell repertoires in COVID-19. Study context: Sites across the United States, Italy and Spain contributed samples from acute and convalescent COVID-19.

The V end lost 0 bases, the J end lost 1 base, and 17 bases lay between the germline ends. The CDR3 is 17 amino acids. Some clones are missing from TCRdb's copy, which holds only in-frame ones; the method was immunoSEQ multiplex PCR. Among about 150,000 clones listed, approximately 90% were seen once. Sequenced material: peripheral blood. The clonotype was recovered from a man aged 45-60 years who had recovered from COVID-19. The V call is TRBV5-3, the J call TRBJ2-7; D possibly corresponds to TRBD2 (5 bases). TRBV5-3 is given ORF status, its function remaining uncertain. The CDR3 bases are TGTGCCAGAAGCTTGGTATCTGTTGAGAGGGTGTCCTACGAGCAGTACTTC. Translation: CARSLVSVERVSYEQYF.